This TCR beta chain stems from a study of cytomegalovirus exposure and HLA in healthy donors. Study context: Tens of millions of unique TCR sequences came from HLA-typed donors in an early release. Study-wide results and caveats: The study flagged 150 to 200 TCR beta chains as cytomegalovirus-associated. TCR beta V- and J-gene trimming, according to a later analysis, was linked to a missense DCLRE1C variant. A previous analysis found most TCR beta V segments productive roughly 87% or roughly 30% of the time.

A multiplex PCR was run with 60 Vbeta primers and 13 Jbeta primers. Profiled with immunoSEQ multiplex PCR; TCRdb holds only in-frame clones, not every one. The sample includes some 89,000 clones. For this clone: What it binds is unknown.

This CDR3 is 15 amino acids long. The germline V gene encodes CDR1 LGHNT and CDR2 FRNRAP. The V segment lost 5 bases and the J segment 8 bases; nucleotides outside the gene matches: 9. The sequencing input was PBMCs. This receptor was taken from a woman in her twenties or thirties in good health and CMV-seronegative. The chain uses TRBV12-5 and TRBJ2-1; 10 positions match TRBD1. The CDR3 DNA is TGTGCTAGTGGTACCGGACAGGGGGGTGGCGATGAGCAGTTCTTC. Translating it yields CASGTGQGGGDEQFF.